Each of the 29 T cell receptor beta chains below was sequenced from the same sample in a study of PD-1 blockade in classical Hodgkin lymphoma. TCRdb's table, derived via immunoSEQ multiplex PCR, lists solely in-frame clones and lacks some. Counted here are roughly 25,000 clones, over 70% occurring once; the ten biggest clones make up 6.5% to 7%. All the patients suffered relapse after autologous stem cell transplantation, and brentuximab vedotin exposure differed. The sequences come from peripheral blood mononuclear cells (PBMCs), collected at baseline. The receptors stem from a human donor with classical Hodgkin lymphoma.

This chain joins TRBV18 and TRBJ1-2; D remains unclear. V was pared by 3 bases and J by 2 bases, with 10 bases between. The CDR3 runs to 14 residues. Germline values: CDR1 KGHSH, CDR2 LQKENI. The CDR3 DNA reads as TGTGCCAGCTCACCGAACCGGGAAAACTATGGCTACACCTTC. This translates into CASSPNRENYGYTF.

CDR3 sequence reads: CASSPANTGELFF. Written as DNA, the CDR3 is TGTGCCAGCTCACCAGCAAACACCGGGGAGCTGTTTTTT. This chain uses TRBV18 with TRBJ2-2, with unresolved D. Germline V gene data show CDR1 as KGHSH and CDR2 as LQKENI. The CDR3 consists of 13 residues. Trimming pared 2 bases from V and 2 bases from J, leaving 3 bases between.

This chain joins TRBV28 and TRBJ2-3, with TRBD2 matching over 9 bases. Looked up from germline, CDR1 is MDHEN and CDR2 is SYDVKM. The CDR3 is made up of 17 amino acids. V was pared by 2 bases and J by 1 base, with 7 bases of the junction left unmatched. The CDR3 protein is CASSLSGSGGGTDTQYF. The CDR3 bases are TGTGCCAGCAGTTTAAGTGGTAGCGGGGGTGGCACAGATACGCAGTATTTT.

In DNA, the CDR3 is TGCGCCAGCAGTGAAGGGGCAGGGCTAGGCGAGCAGTACTTC. This translates into CASSEGAGLGEQYF. The chain combines TRBV10-1 with TRBJ2-7; weak D call: TRBD1 (5 bases). CDR3 size: 14 residues. CDR1 and CDR2 (germline): WNHNN, SYGVQD (reference sequence). Trimming took off 3 bases at V and 6 bases at J, with 15 bases between the two ends.

The V gene is TRBV6-5, the J gene TRBJ2-7; 9 bases map to TRBD1. CDR3 size: 15 residues. Germline lookup yields CDR1 MNHEY and CDR2 SVGAGI. The V segment lost 5 bases and the J segment 2 bases; nucleotides outside the gene matches: 7. CDR3 residues: CASSTPRTGAYEQYF. CDR3 sequence (DNA): TGTGCCAGCAGTACACCCCGGACAGGGGCCTACGAGCAGTACTTC.

This clone was recorded a few times. V and J are TRBV15 and TRBJ2-2, with D possibly called TRBD1 or TRBD2 (5 bases each). CDR3 size: 16 residues. Trimming stripped 4 bases from V and 6 bases from J, with 18 bases between. Germline V gene sequence: CDR1 LNHNV, CDR2 YYDKDF (reference sequence). Written as DNA, the CDR3 is TGTGCCACCAGCACTGGGGGAATTCAGGGCGCCGGGGAGCTGTTTTTT. It yields the protein CATSTGGIQGAGELFF.

This chain connects TRBV5-1 to TRBJ2-7; 7 bases fit TRBD1. Germline CDR1 and CDR2: SGHRS and YFSETQ. V gave up 0 bases and J gave up 5 bases; unmatched junction bases: 5. The CDR3 contains 14 residues. CDR3: CASSLAAGGNEQYF. The CDR3 coding sequence is TGCGCCAGCAGCTTGGCGGCAGGGGGTAACGAGCAGTACTTC.

CDR3 sequence: CASSPFSGVNTEAFF. The CDR3 DNA follows: TGTGCCAGTAGTCCCTTTTCCGGGGTAAACACTGAAGCTTTCTTT. The rearrangement uses TRBV19 and TRBJ1-1, with no clear D. The CDR3 is 15 residues long. V was clipped by 5 bases and J by 2 bases, with 15 bases between them. CDR1 is LNHDA and CDR2 is SQIVND in the germline V gene (reference sequence).

J is TRBJ2-7 and V is TRBV11-2; TRBD2 matches 9 bases. The CDR3 is 15 amino acids. The V segment lost 5 bases and the J segment 4 bases; nucleotides outside the gene matches: 9. Germline V CDR1 and CDR2: SGHAT, FQNNGV. The chain's CDR3 is CASSPGASGEYEQYF. CDR3 sequence (DNA): TGTGCCAGCAGCCCAGGGGCTAGCGGGGAGTACGAGCAGTACTTC. The whole variable domain, filled in from reference TRBV11-2 and TRBJ2-7, reads EAGVAQSPRYKIIEKRQSVAFWCNPISGHATLYWYQQILGQGPKLLIQFQNNGVVDDSQLPKDRFSAERLKGVDSTLKIQPAKLEDSAVYLCASSPGASGEYEQYFGPGTRLTVT.

This sequence joins TRBV12-5 and TRBJ2-2; perhaps TRBD1 as D (6 bases). Per germline, CDR1 LGHNT and CDR2 FRNRAP. The CDR3 contains 17 residues. Trimming removed 0 bases at V and 6 bases at J, with 17 bases between. CDR3 residues: CASGLVLGRGSPGELFF. The CDR3 DNA reads TGTGCTAGTGGTTTGGTACTCGGCAGGGGAAGCCCCGGGGAGCTGTTTTTT.

The chain has TRBV4-3 and TRBJ1-2; 7 bases agree with TRBD1. The CDR3 consists of 17 residues. In germline, CDR1 is LGHNA, CDR2 YSLEER. After removal of 0 bases from V and 0 bases from J, the junction contained 7 bases not matched to a gene. The DNA of the CDR3 is TGCGCCAGCAGCCAAGATGAACAGGGGTCCCCTAACTATGGCTACACCTTC. It translates to CASSQDEQGSPNYGYTF.

The genes are TRBV29-1 and TRBJ1-6; 7 positions agree with TRBD1. This CDR3 has 11 amino acids. V lost 7 bases and J lost 12; bases outside the gene matches: 6. Germline lookup yields CDR1 SQVTM and CDR2 ANQGSEA. CDR3 region: CSEDRVQPLHF. The CDR3 nucleotides are TGCAGCGAAGACAGGGTCCAACCCCTCCACTTT.

The sample holds a few counts of this clone. The gene calls are TRBV9 and TRBJ2-1, with D possibly TRBD1 on 5 matching bases. V lost 2 bases to trimming and J lost 6 bases, with 15 bases between them. The CDR3 length is 15 residues. The V gene's germline CDR1 is SGDLS and CDR2 YYNGEE. CDR3 region: CASSVSGSPGNEQFF. In DNA form, the CDR3 reads TGTGCCAGCAGCGTTTCAGGGTCCCCAGGCAATGAGCAGTTCTTC.

V and J are TRBV18 and TRBJ1-2, with D tentatively TRBD1 (5 bases). Trimming took 2 bases from V and 2 from J, leaving 15 bases between them. The CDR3 sequence is 16 residues long. Germline assignment: CDR1 KGHSH and CDR2 LQKENI. The CDR3 nucleotides read TGTGCCAGCTCACCAATCGTAGGGGTTGGCAACTATGGCTACACCTTC. Protein sequence: CASSPIVGVGNYGYTF.

The rearrangement joins TRBV10-2 to TRBJ2-2; TRBD1 agrees at 9 bases. The germline gives CDR1 WSHSY, CDR2 SAAADI. The CDR3 runs 14 residues. Trimming took 8 bases from V and 5 from J; bases not matched to a gene: 6. The CDR3 nucleotides are TGCGCCAGCTCGACGGGGACAGGGACCGGGGAGCTGTTTTTT. Its translation is CASSTGTGTGELFF.

This rearrangement joins TRBV7-2 to TRBJ2-5; D call uncertain. The CDR3 has 15 residues. CDR1 and CDR2 from the germline V gene are SGHTA and FQGNSA. V shed 2 bases and J shed 1 base, with 11 bases lying between them. CDR3 region: CASSLFGQSQETQYF. CDR3 coding DNA: TGTGCCAGCAGCTTATTCGGGCAGTCCCAAGAGACCCAGTACTTC.

This clone was observed a handful of times. The rearrangement uses TRBV6-1 and TRBJ1-6; tentatively, D is TRBD1 (6 bases). The germline V gene has CDR1 MNHNS and CDR2 SASEGT. The CDR3 has 14 residues. V was clipped by 5 bases and J by 7 bases, with 12 bases between them. In DNA, the CDR3 is TGTGCCAGCAGTACGGACAGATCAAATTCACCCCTCCACTTT. Protein product: CASSTDRSNSPLHF.

This chain joins TRBV6-4 and TRBJ1-5; D not resolved. Germline CDR1 is MRHNA and CDR2 is SNTAGT. Trimming removed 0 bases from V and 5 bases from J, with 14 bases in between. CDR3 size: 16 residues. CDR3 in amino acids: CASSDSGAKGHQPQHF. The CDR3, as DNA: TGTGCCAGCAGTGACTCGGGAGCTAAGGGCCATCAGCCCCAGCATTTT.

The chain couples TRBV18 to TRBJ2-7; tentatively, D is TRBD1 (6 bases). Trimming left V 3 bases short and J 4 bases short, with 13 bases between. This CDR3 is built from 14 residues. Per the germline V gene, CDR1 is KGHSH and CDR2 is LQKENI. CDR3 in amino acids: CASSPLRQEYEQYF. The CDR3 DNA reads TGTGCCAGCTCACCTCTTAGACAGGAGTACGAGCAGTACTTC.

There are a few counts of this clone. This sequence joins TRBV7-3 and TRBJ1-5; 8 bases agree with TRBD1. Trimming removed 5 bases from V and 0 bases from J; junction bases left unmatched: 3. The CDR3 has 15 residues. Germline CDR1 and CDR2: SGHTA and FQGTGA. The CDR3 DNA sequence: TGTGCCAGCAGCCTGACAGGGGATAGCAATCAGCCCCAGCATTTT. Amino acid sequence: CASSLTGDSNQPQHF. Full variable domain (rest looked up from reference TRBV7-3 and TRBJ1-5): GAGVSQTPSNKVTEKGKYVELRCDPISGHTALYWYRQSLGQGPEFLIYFQGTGAADDSGLPNDRFFAVRPEGSVSTLKIQRTERGDSAVYLCASSLTGDSNQPQHFGDGTRLSIL.

The chain uses TRBV10-1 and TRBJ2-3; 8 positions match TRBD2. Germline CDR1 reads WNHNN; CDR2 reads SYGVQD (reference sequence). This CDR3 comprises 16 residues. V trimming: 5 bases; J trimming: 1 base; junction bases outside the gene matches: 8. As DNA, the CDR3 is TGCGCCAGCAGTCCGTACAGCGGGAGTGGCACAGATACGCAGTATTTT. Protein product: CASSPYSGSGTDTQYF.

V is TRBV6-5 and J is TRBJ2-1; no clear D gene. The CDR3 consists of 13 residues. In germline, CDR1 is MNHEY, CDR2 SVGAGI. With 3 bases removed from V and 4 bases from J, the gap between germline ends came to 7 bases. The CDR3 protein is CASSYVRYNEQFF. The CDR3 region has the DNA TGTGCCAGCAGTTATGTCAGATACAATGAGCAGTTCTTC.

The CDR3 nucleotides are TGTGCCATCAGTGCCGGGGGTGGGGGATCTTATGGCTACACCTTC. Translated: CAISAGGGGSYGYTF. The chain links TRBV10-3 to TRBJ1-2; the D gene is possibly TRBD1 (5 bases). Per germline, CDR1 ENHRY and CDR2 SYGVKD. The CDR3 length is 15 residues. Trimming left V 4 bases short and J 5 bases short, with 17 bases between.

V usage is TRBV5-1 and J usage is TRBJ2-7; 9 bases are a match to TRBD1. Germline values: CDR1 SGHRS, CDR2 YFSETQ. The junction had 0 bases not matched to a gene; V was cut back by 0 bases and J by 5 bases. CDR3 length: 13 residues. CDR3 region: CASSLGQGDEQYF. The CDR3 DNA sequence: TGCGCCAGCAGCTTGGGACAGGGGGACGAGCAGTACTTC.

The chain carries TRBV4-3 and TRBJ1-2; D unresolved. V gave up 0 bases and J gave up 2 bases, with 10 bases separating them. Germline-derived CDR1 and CDR2 are LGHNA and YSLEER. The CDR3 contains 15 residues. The CDR3 DNA reads TGCGCCAGCAGCCAAGATCCCCAGGTCAACTATGGCTACACCTTC. This encodes CASSQDPQVNYGYTF.

The chain combines TRBV11-2 with TRBJ2-3; 8 positions match TRBD2. With V trimmed by 2 bases and J by 6 bases, 7 bases remained unmatched. Germline-derived CDR1 and CDR2 are SGHAT and FQNNGV. This CDR3 is built from 15 residues. CDR3 DNA sequence: TGTGCCAGCAGCTTACTGGGCGGGGGGCCTGATACGCAGTATTTT. Translated: CASSLLGGGPDTQYF.

Turning to this clone: A read error may produce the germline difference seen at one junction end. The V call is TRBV10-3, the J call TRBJ2-5; 8 nucleotides line up with TRBD2. Germline assignment: CDR1 ENHRY and CDR2 SYGVKD. This CDR3 is 12 amino acids long. DNA of the CDR3: TGTGCCGTCAGCGGGGGTCAAGAGACCCAGTACTTC. Protein: CAVSGGQETQYF.

The V and J genes are TRBV7-2 and TRBJ1-2; TRBD1 matches at 9 bases. This CDR3 has 15 amino acids. After removal of 7 bases from V and 4 bases from J, the junction contained 10 bases not matched to a gene. Germline assignment: CDR1 SGHTA and CDR2 FQGNSA. CDR3 in DNA: TGTGCCAGCACCGAGAACAGGGGGCAGGGCTATGGCTACACCTTC. Amino acids: CASTENRGQGYGYTF.

The chain employs TRBV28 and TRBJ1-1, with 8 nucleotides matching TRBD1. Per the germline V gene, CDR1 is MDHEN and CDR2 is SYDVKM. J was trimmed by 4 bases and V by 2 bases; bases with no gene match: 3. This CDR3 comprises 14 residues. The CDR3 coding sequence is TGTGCCAGCAGTTTAGGACAGGGCTTCACTGAAGCTTTCTTT. This encodes CASSLGQGFTEAFF. The full variable domain, in which reference TRBV28 and TRBJ1-1 provide the parts outside the CDR3, is DVKVTQSSRYLVKRTGEKVFLECVQDMDHENMFWYRQDPGLGLRLIYFSYDVKMKEKGDIPEGYSVSREKKERFSLILESASTNQTSMYLCASSLGQGFTEAFFGQGTRLTVV.